This T cell receptor beta chain was captured by sequencing in a study of CD8 T cells in ankylosing spondylitis. V gave up 3 bases and J gave up 3 bases; unmatched junction bases: 2. This CDR3 comprises 13 residues. Germline CDR1 and CDR2: MNHEY and SMNVEV (reference sequence). This clonotype showed up many times. Antigen specificity is unknown. TCRdb fed the 5' RACE reads into MiXCR, producing one record per CDR3 protein. The repertoire holds around 140,000 distinct CDR3 sequences, with approximately 17% as singletons. Overall study findings and caveats: What seemed typical of ankylosing spondylitis blood was a TCR beta motif built from about 8 highly homologous variants.

The J gene is TRBJ2-7, the V gene TRBV27; 7 bases line up with TRBD1. The sample consisted of blood, either unsorted or a sorted T cell fraction (not recorded which). The receptor comes from a male donor with ankylosing spondylitis. DNA for the CDR3: TGTGCCAGCAGTTTCCGGGACAGCTACGAGCAGTACTTC. Its translation is CASSFRDSYEQYF.